The clone carrying this TCR beta chain was seen a few times. These data are taken from a study of spatial heterogeneity in lung cancer. For the study at large: PBMC samples from follow-up, when available, were sequenced at a median of approximately 24 months post-resection.

The length of the CDR3 is 15 residues. Germline CDR1 SGHAT, CDR2 FQNNGV. Trimming left V 1 base short and J 5 bases short, with 14 bases between. From the 5' RACE reads, TCRdb called clonotypes with MiXCR, one entry per CDR3 protein. The table lists 35,000 to 45,000 distinct CDR3 sequences, about 22% of them singletons, with less than 9% in the top ten. Documented time point: blood at routine non-recurrence follow-up after resection. The TCR sequence derives from a female donor with early-stage non-small cell lung cancer. The specimen comprised PBMCs, sampled at follow-up. The chain employs TRBV11-2 and TRBJ1-2, with D possibly TRBD1 on 6 matching bases. The CDR3 DNA reads as TGTGCCAGCAGCTTAGCCGGACAGACCCTTTATGGCTACACCTTC. Translated: CASSLAGQTLYGYTF.